Sequencing of this TCR beta chain was carried out in a study of identical twins. This clonotype was picked up a small number of times. TCRdb re-called the 5' RACE reads with MiXCR, one entry per CDR3 protein. The data contain hundreds of thousands of distinct CDR3 sequences, around 21% of them singletons. CDR1 and CDR2 (germline): SGHAT, FQDESV (reference sequence). The CDR3 spans 18 residues. V dropped 0 bases and J dropped 9; count of bases not matched to a gene: 10. These data are also associated with another study on T cells expressing NK-cell markers.

Source material: PBMCs. The chain uses TRBV11-1 and TRBJ2-1, with 14 bases identical to TRBD2. This receptor was identified in a woman under 30 in good health. The CDR3: CASSLAGTSGRPGGEQFF. The CDR3 DNA sequence: TGTGCCAGCAGCTTAGCCGGGACTAGCGGGAGACCGGGCGGTGAGCAGTTCTTC. The full variable domain, completed using reference TRBV11-1 and TRBJ2-1, is EAEVAQSPRYKITEKSQAVAFWCDPISGHATLYWYRQILGQGPELLVQFQDESVVDDSQLPKDRFSAERLKGVDSTLKIQPAELGDSAMYLCASSLAGTSGRPGGEQFFGPGTRLTVL.